This T cell receptor beta chain was captured by sequencing in a study of identifying expanded T cells in peripheral blood. The V end lost 5 bases, the J end lost 3 bases, and 14 bases lay between the germline ends. This CDR3 contains 14 residues. CDR1 is SGHTA, CDR2 FQGNSA, per germline. General study findings and limits: Variance in clone template counts between approximately 2-week samples significantly increased with total template count across all healthy donors.

Of note for this clone: As yet, its antigen is unknown.

Collection occurred without any documented infections or immune events in donors. Clones were read by immunoSEQ multiplex PCR, and TCRdb kept only the in-frame ones, dropping some. In the table there are around 82,000 clones, roughly 89% of which are singletons. The source material was blood. The source is a person aged 18 to 70 in good health. V is TRBV7-2 and J is TRBJ2-7, with D hard to call. The CDR3 loop reads CASSDGPPSYEQYF. Written as DNA, the CDR3 is TGTGCCAGCAGCGACGGACCTCCTAGCTACGAGCAGTACTTC.